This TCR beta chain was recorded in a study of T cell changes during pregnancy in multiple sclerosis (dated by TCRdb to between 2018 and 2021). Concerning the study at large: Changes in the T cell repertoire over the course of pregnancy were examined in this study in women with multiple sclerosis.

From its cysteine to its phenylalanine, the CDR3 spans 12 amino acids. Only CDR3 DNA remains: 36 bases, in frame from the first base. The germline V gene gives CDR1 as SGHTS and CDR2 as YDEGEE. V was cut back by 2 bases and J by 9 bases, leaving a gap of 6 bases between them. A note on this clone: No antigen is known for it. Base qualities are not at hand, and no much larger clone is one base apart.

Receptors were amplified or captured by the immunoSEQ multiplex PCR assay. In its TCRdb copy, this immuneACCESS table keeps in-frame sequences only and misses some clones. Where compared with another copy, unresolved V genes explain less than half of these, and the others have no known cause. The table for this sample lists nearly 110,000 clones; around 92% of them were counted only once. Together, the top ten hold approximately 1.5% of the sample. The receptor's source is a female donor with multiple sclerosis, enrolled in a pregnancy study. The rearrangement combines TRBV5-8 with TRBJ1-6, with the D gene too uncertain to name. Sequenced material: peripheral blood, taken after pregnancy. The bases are TGTGCCAGCAGCTTCAGCGTTTCACCCCTCCACTTT. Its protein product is CASSFSVSPLHF.